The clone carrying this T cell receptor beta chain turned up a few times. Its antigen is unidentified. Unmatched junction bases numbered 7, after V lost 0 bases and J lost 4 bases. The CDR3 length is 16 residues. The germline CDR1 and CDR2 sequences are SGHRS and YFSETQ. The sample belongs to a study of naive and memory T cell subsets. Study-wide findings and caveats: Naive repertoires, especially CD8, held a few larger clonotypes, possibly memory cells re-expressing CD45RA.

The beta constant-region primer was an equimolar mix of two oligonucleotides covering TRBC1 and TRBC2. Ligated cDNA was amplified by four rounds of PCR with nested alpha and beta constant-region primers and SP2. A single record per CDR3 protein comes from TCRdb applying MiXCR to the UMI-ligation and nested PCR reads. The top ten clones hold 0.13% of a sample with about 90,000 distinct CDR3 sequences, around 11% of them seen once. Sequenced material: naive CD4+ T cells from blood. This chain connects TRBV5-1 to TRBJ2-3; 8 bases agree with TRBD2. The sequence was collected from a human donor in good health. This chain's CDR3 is CASSLGLAGSADTQYF. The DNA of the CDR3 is TGCGCCAGCAGCTTGGGTTTAGCGGGGTCGGCAGATACGCAGTATTTT.